This entry features one TCR beta chain sequence. Antigen: not known. Clones were sequenced by immunoSEQ multiplex PCR, and TCRdb holds only the in-frame ones, with some missing. This sample has more than 1 million clones, with 70% to 80% found just once. The data were obtained in a study of shared clonotypes between healthy human individuals. At the level of the study: Each donor had three CD4 naive, three CD4 memory, two CD8 naive and one CD8 memory plate.

This CDR3 contains 14 residues. V was shortened by 0 bases and J by 2 bases, with 7 bases between the two germline ends. Germline CDR1 and CDR2: SGHRS and YFSETQ. Study outcomes and limitations: Collection of samples was limited to blood; tissue repertoires likely differ.

Sequenced material: memory CD4+ T cells from PBMCs. Subset denoted: CD45RA-negative fraction. The chain is built from TRBV5-1 and TRBJ2-3; D unresolved. The TCR comes from a man aged 18 to 29 in good health. Some clones in this sample may be carry-over from other donors' samples. DNA for the CDR3: TGCGCCAGCAGCTTGGAATCATACACAGATACGCAGTATTTT. This sequence encodes CASSLESYTDTQYF.